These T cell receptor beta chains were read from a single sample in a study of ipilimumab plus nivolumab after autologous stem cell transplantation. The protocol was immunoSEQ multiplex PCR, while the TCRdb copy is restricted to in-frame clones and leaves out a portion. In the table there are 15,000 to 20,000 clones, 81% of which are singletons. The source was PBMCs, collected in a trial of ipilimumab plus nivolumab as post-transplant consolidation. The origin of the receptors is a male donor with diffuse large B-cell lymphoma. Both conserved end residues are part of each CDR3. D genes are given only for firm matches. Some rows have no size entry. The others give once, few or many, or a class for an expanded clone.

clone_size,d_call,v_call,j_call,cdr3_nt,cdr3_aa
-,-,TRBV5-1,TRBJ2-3,TGCGCCAGCAGCTTTTGGTCTAGCGCGACAGATACGCAGTATTTT,CASSFWSSATDTQYF
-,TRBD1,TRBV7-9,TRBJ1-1,TGTGCCAGCAGCTTAGTAGGGACAGGAAGGATGAACACTGAAGCTTTCTTT,CASSLVGTGRMNTEAFF
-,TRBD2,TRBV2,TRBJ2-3,TGTGCCAGCAGGACCCCGGCTAGCGGGGGGGCAACAGATACGCAGTATTTT,CASRTPASGGATDTQYF
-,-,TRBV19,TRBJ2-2,TGTGCCACCCACCGGGGGCCAACGAACACCGGGGAGCTGTTTTTT,CATHRGPTNTGELFF
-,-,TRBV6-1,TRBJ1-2,TGTGCCAGCAGCCCGTTTGGGGACGGCTACACCTTC,CASSPFGDGYTF
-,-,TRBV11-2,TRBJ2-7,TGTGCCAGCAGCTTTAAAGGGGAGCAGTACTTC,CASSFKGEQYF
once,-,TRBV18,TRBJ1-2,TGTGCCAGCTCACCTCTCCTTCAGACAGGACAAGCTGACTATGGCTACACCTTC,CASSPLLQTGQADYGYTF
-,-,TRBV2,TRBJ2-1,TGTGCCAGCAGTGAAGACACTAGCTCCTACAATGAGCAGTTCTTC,CASSEDTSSYNEQFF
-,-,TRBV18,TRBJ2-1,TGTGCCAGCTCACCACGTGGGACTTCTCACAATGAGCAGTTCTTC,CASSPRGTSHNEQFF
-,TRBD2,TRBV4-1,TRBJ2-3,TGCGCCAGCAGCATAACTAGCGGGGGGATCACAGATACGCAGTATTTT,CASSITSGGITDTQYF
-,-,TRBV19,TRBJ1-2,TGTGCCAGTAGTACCCCAATGGGGCAGCGTGGCTACACCTTC,CASSTPMGQRGYTF
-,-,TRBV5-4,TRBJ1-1,TGTGCCAGCAGCTTGGGGGCTCACACTGAAGCTTTCTTT,CASSLGAHTEAFF
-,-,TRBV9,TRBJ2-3,TGTGCCAGCAGCGTAGTCACGCCAGATACGCAGTATTTT,CASSVVTPDTQYF
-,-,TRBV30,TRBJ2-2,TGTGCCTGGAGTGGACAGTCCACCGGGGAGCTGTTTTTT,CAWSGQSTGELFF
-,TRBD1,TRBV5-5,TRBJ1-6,TGTGCCAGCAGCTTGGCGGAGACAGGGGGACTTTCACCCCTCCACTTT,CASSLAETGGLSPLHF
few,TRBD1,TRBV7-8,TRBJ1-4,TGTGCCAGCAGCGCTCAGACAGGGATCGGTGAAAAACTGTTTTTT,CASSAQTGIGEKLFF
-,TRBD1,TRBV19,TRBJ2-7,TGTGCCAGTAGTGAAGCCGGGACAGGGGCCTACGAGCAGTACTTC,CASSEAGTGAYEQYF
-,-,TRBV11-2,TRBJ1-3,TGTGCCAGCGGGTCTCAGGGGTATGAAAACACCATATATTTT,CASGSQGYENTIYF
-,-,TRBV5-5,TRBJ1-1,TGTGCCAGCAGCTTGGGTCCAGGGGACACTGAAGCTTTCTTT,CASSLGPGDTEAFF
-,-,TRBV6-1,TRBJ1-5,TGTGCCAGCAGTGAAGCGGCAGGGGAGGGTCAGCCCCAGCATTTT,CASSEAAGEGQPQHF
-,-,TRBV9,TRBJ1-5,TGTGCCAGCAGCGTGGACGGCAGCCTAGAGCCCCAGCATTTT,CASSVDGSLEPQHF
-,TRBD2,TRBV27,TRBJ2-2,TGTGCCAGCGGGAGGGGTCAGGGGAACACCGGGGAGCTGTTTTTT,CASGRGQGNTGELFF
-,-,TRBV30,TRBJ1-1,TGTGCCTGGACCGGTGTTTCGCGGGGGGCTTTCTTT,CAWTGVSRGAFF
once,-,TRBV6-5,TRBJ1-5,TGTGCCAGCTCCCCGGGGGGGTTTAGCAATCAGCCCCAGCATTTT,CASSPGGFSNQPQHF
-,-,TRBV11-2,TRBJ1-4,TGTGCCAGCAGCTTAGGCAGGGCCCACCTTAATGAAAAACTGTTTTTT,CASSLGRAHLNEKLFF
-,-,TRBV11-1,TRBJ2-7,TGTGCCAGCAGCTCATTACACCAGGGAATTTACGAGCAGTACTTC,CASSSLHQGIYEQYF